This T cell receptor (beta chain) was recorded in a study of cytomegalovirus exposure and HLA in healthy donors. The method was immunoSEQ multiplex PCR; TCRdb's version includes in-frame clones alone and lacks a portion of them. Seen here are around 250,000 clones, almost 90% observed once, and the top ten hold 0.35% to 0.45%. Germline V gene data show CDR1 as SGHRS and CDR2 as YFSETQ. CDR3 size: 14 residues. Trimming left V 4 bases short and J 7 bases short, with 15 bases between. The specimen was PBMCs. The gene calls are TRBV5-1 and TRBJ1-5; the D gene is possibly TRBD1 (5 bases). This receptor was identified in a woman aged 18-35 years in good health and CMV-seronegative. The DNA of the CDR3 is TGCGCCAGCAGCGGCGGGCCGGGGGAGCAGCCCCAGCATTTT. Amino acids: CASSGGPGEQPQHF.